The entry below describes one T cell receptor (beta chain). The specificity of this receptor is unknown. The sample holds no much larger clone one base away, and base qualities are not on file. Including cysteine and phenylalanine, the CDR3 has 14 amino acids. Only the CDR3 part of the read is kept: 42 bases, read in frame from the first base. V is cut by 4 bases and J by 4 bases, and the space between the germline ends is 14 bases. The germline V gene sets CDR1 to SGHRS and CDR2 to YFSETQ. The data originate from a study of tissue T cells after allogeneic stem cell transplantation (dated by TCRdb to 2022 to 2024). Concerning the study at large: All GVHD patients received grafts from donors, four unmodified and three CD34-selected to deplete T cells. When multiple samples of a tissue existed, pathologist review of H&E sections prioritized samples with histologically apparent lymphocytes for sequencing. Using research autopsies of patients with and without GVHD, plus mouse models of GVHD, the study profiled TCR beta repertoires across many tissues. The human part of the study was a prospective observational study with no blinding and no randomization.

The time point label, as the study defines it: human tissue collected at research (rapid) autopsy. Over a roughly 3-year period, a research-autopsy study prospectively enrolled seven adult allo-HCT recipients who had steroid-refractory GVHD. Every GVHD patient had gastrointestinal GVHD and was given several lines of GVHD-directed therapy, and five or six of the GVHD patients also had skin involvement. Autopsy tissues included GI sites from esophagus to rectum, liver, skin and lymphoid organs including spleen, after a median post-mortem interval of around 9.8 hours. Each autopsy specimen was bisected, with one portion flash-frozen in liquid nitrogen and the remainder formalin-fixed, and the outer muscle layers of GI specimens were removed. Genomic DNA was extracted from frozen tissues using the Mag-Bind Blood & Tissue DNA HDQ 96 Kit on a Chemagic 360 or the DNeasy Blood & Tissue Kit. Extracted DNA was further purified with the Genomic DNA Clean & Concentrator-25 kit because of concern about red blood cell contamination.

Preparation of the library involved the immunoSEQ multiplex PCR assay. Adaptive Biotechnologies performed the TCRbeta CDR3 sequencing at survey depth and reported CDR3 sequences, V/J genes, productive frequency and template counts. Amplification of TCR beta CDR3 regions was performed from genomic DNA rather than from RNA. The study's processing was this. Jensen-Shannon divergence was used to quantify pairwise repertoire overlap between tissues, with a value of 1 indicating complete divergence and a value of 0 indicating identical repertoires. Tissues were grouped by single-linkage agglomerative hierarchical clustering of pairwise JSD values, and the clustering results were shown as dendrograms. GLIPH2 was run on all patient samples with simulation_depth 1000, kmer_min_depth 3 and cdr3_length_cutoff 8, and groups with more than two unique CDR3s were retained. A standardized tissue-overlap score was generated by extrapolating Jaccard GLIPH-group overlap across patients to a standard repertoire size of 1000 clones. Linear mixed-effect models, with tissue included as a fixed effect and individual included as a random effect, were used to assess associations of diversity with clinical or experimental variables. TCRdb re-hosts the immuneACCESS table, in-frame sequences only. Its copies lack some clones; in the studies checked, an unresolved V gene accounts for under half of them, and the cause for the rest is not known. D and trimming were read from the DNA, whereas the V and J calls and clone size are those reported in that table. For this sample the table gives about 1,000 clones, of which about 91% were detected only once. The ten largest clonotypes hold roughly 3.9% of the sample.

Overall results and qualifications from the work: Within patients, how anatomically similar tissues were was a major factor shaping TCR repertoire composition, regardless of disease or transplant status. The study did not determine which tissue TCRs were alloreactive or antigen-specific, and some clones might have been persisting host cells. Sampling depth was acknowledged as a limitation, and the patient cohort was both small and clinically heterogeneous. Blood and spleen T cells captured only a limited portion of the TCR repertoire detected in tissues, in both patients and mice. Only a few T cell clones appeared in more than one patient, yet motif-based clustering showed tissue-specific repertoire signatures that were shared between patients.

The sequence joins TRBV5-1 to TRBJ1-2; the D gene is possibly TRBD1, with 6 bases matching. Sequencing was performed on spleen tissue, taken at autopsy. This sequence originates from a male patient of 60 years or more with steroid-refractory graft-versus-host disease after an allogeneic stem cell transplant. After a transplant, the donor of the graft may account for some T cells. The encoded CDR3 is CASSRLDRSYGYTF. The DNA sequence follows: TGCGCCAGCAGCCGGTTGGACAGATCCTATGGCTACACCTTC.